This passage covers 27 T cell receptor beta chains from one sample sequenced in a study of radiation and T cells in renal cell carcinoma. Some clones are missing from TCRdb's copy, which holds only in-frame ones; the method was immunoSEQ multiplex PCR. There are around 70,000 clones in the sample; 82% occur only once, and about 6% lies in the top ten. The time point: blood 2 weeks post-SBRT. Regarding treatment: 15 Gy SBRT to primary tumor, nephrectomy 4 weeks later. Here the sequenced sample was blood, taken from a patient whose treatment included radiotherapy and nephrectomy. The receptor set was obtained from a man between 60 and 75 years old with renal cell carcinoma.

The chain combines TRBV7-3 with TRBJ2-3; TRBD2 might be the D (6 bases). V lost 2 bases to trimming and J lost 6 bases, with 15 bases between them. The CDR3 totals 15 residues. Per germline, CDR1 SGHTA and CDR2 FQGTGA. CDR3 coding DNA: TGTGCCAGCAGCTTACATATCGGGAGTCGGGATACGCAGTATTTT. Translated: CASSLHIGSRDTQYF.

Points on this clone: One junction end disagrees with the germline gene, perhaps due to a read error. The gene calls are TRBV7-8 and TRBJ1-5; the match to TRBD1 covers 7 bases. Germline V gene lookup returns CDR1 SGHVS and CDR2 FQNEAQ. This CDR3 has 17 amino acids. The CDR3 coding sequence is TGTGCCAGCAGCGTAGCGGTACAGGGGACGAGCAATCAGCCCCAGCATTTT. It codes for CASSVAVQGTSNQPQHF.

V gene TRBV4-1 combines with J gene TRBJ1-2; TRBD1 might be the D (6 bases). The CDR3 loop spans 15 amino acids. V lost 3 bases, J lost 4 bases, and 15 bases lay in between. Germline V gene data show CDR1 as MGHRA and CDR2 as YSYEKL. The CDR3 here is CASSHPTGRVYGYTF. CDR3 in DNA: TGCGCCAGCAGCCATCCGACAGGCCGAGTCTATGGCTACACCTTC.

The chain recombines TRBV7-9 with TRBJ1-2; no firm D call. V dropped 1 base and J dropped 7 bases, with 7 bases sitting between them. The CDR3 has 12 residues. Germline V lookup: CDR1 SEHNR, CDR2 FQNEAQ (reference sequence). CDR3 sequence: CASSLGDVGYTF. DNA of the CDR3: TGTGCCAGCAGCTTAGGCGACGTTGGCTACACCTTC.

V is TRBV19 and J is TRBJ2-1; D perhaps matches TRBD1 (6 bases). The CDR3 is 16 residues long. Trimming pared 8 bases from V and 6 bases from J, leaving 23 bases between. The V gene's germline CDR1 is LNHDA and CDR2 SQIVND (reference sequence). CDR3 coding DNA: TGTGCCAGTGGCGCGACCTCTTGGACAGCTCCCAATGAGCAGTTCTTC. It is translated as CASGATSWTAPNEQFF.

The J gene is TRBJ1-4, the V gene TRBV7-3, with 7 bases aligning to TRBD1. Looked up from germline, CDR1 is SGHTA and CDR2 is FQGTGA. Trimming at V came to 5 bases and at J to 5 bases, leaving 5 bases not matched to a gene. The CDR3 covers 14 residues. The CDR3 nucleotides are TGTGCCAGCAGCCGAGGGGGCGCGAATGAAAAACTGTTTTTT. This encodes CASSRGGANEKLFF.

This chain joins TRBV15 and TRBJ2-6, with D perhaps matching TRBD1 (5 bases). This CDR3 has 16 amino acids. CDR1 is LNHNV and CDR2 is YYDKDF in the germline V gene (reference sequence). Trimming stripped 1 base from V and 4 bases from J, with 11 bases between. CDR3 sequence reads: CATSRGGADGANVLTF. CDR3 nucleotides: TGTGCCACCAGCAGAGGGGGCGCGGACGGGGCCAACGTCCTGACTTTC.

The rearrangement links TRBV27 to TRBJ1-1; D is possibly TRBD1 (5 bases). The ends were cut back, 0 bases at V and 11 bases at J, with 19 bases in the middle. CDR3 size: 15 residues. The germline V gene encodes CDR1 MNHEY and CDR2 SMNVEV (reference sequence). This CDR3 is CASSLSSGSFDRAFF. The CDR3 DNA is TGTGCCAGCAGTTTATCGTCAGGGAGTTTTGACCGGGCTTTCTTT.

This clone was recorded only once. The rearrangement joins TRBV7-3 to TRBJ2-5; tentative D call: TRBD2 (6 bases). The germline V and J ends were trimmed by 3 bases and 2 bases, with 7 bases remaining between them. Germline CDR1 SGHTA, CDR2 FQGTGA. This CDR3 spans 13 amino acids. The CDR3 spells CASSFRGQETQYF. In DNA form, the CDR3 reads TGTGCCAGCAGCTTTCGGGGGCAAGAGACCCAGTACTTC.

A few counts support this clone. This sequence joins TRBV5-1 and TRBJ1-1; TRBD1 might be the D (6 bases). The length of the CDR3 is 14 residues. CDR1 is SGHRS and CDR2 is YFSETQ in the germline V gene. The V end was cut by 0 bases, the J end by 7 bases, with 13 bases between. CDR3 protein: CASSLARDTGEAFF. The CDR3 DNA sequence: TGCGCCAGCAGCTTGGCCAGGGACACGGGTGAAGCTTTCTTT.

The V gene is TRBV7-9, the J gene TRBJ2-6; tentative D call: TRBD1 (5 bases). Trimming stripped 6 bases from V and 0 bases from J, with 9 bases between. Germline CDR1 is SEHNR and CDR2 is FQNEAQ (reference sequence). This CDR3 region has 15 residues. The CDR3 DNA reads TGTGCCAGCAGTCTAAGGGGCTCTGGGGCCAACGTCCTGACTTTC. Its protein product is CASSLRGSGANVLTF.

The chain couples TRBV28 to TRBJ2-5; TRBD1 matches at 8 bases. CDR3 size: 15 residues. Losses at the gene ends were 4 bases for V and 2 bases for J; bases not matched to a gene: 6. CDR1 and CDR2 from the germline V gene are MDHEN and SYDVKM. CDR3 in amino acids: CASSSSRTGQETQYF. CDR3 bases: TGTGCCAGCAGTTCTAGCCGGACAGGGCAAGAGACCCAGTACTTC.

The rearrangement uses TRBV30 and TRBJ1-6, with unresolved D. Germline V gives CDR1 GTSNPN, CDR2 SVGIG (reference sequence). CDR3 length equals 13 residues. V was cut by 2 bases and J by 9 bases, with 11 bases left in between. The CDR3 region is CAWSTGETSPLHF. CDR3 coding DNA: TGTGCCTGGAGTACCGGGGAAACTTCACCCCTCCACTTT.

On this clone itself: A much larger clone lies a single base off, so this may be a read error. V is TRBV4-3 and J is TRBJ2-7; 11 nucleotides align to TRBD2. Germline lookup yields CDR1 LGHNA and CDR2 YSLEER. The CDR3 has 15 amino acids. With 1 base clipped from V and 1 base from J, the junction kept 0 bases outside the gene matches. CDR3 nucleotide sequence: TGCGCCAGCAGCCAAGGACTAGCGGGATCCTACGAGCAGTACTTC. This sequence encodes CASSQGLAGSYEQYF.

The chain links TRBV7-6 to TRBJ1-6; D is unresolved. Trimming left V 1 base short and J 0 bases short, with 4 bases between. The length of the CDR3 is 15 residues. Germline V gives CDR1 SGHVS, CDR2 FNYEAQ. CDR3 nucleotides: TGTGCCAGCAGCTTAGGGGGCTCCTATAATTCACCCCTCCACTTT. Protein sequence: CASSLGGSYNSPLHF.

The CDR3 loop is CASSRTQGLGETQYF. CDR3 bases: TGCGCCAGCAGCAGGACCCAGGGACTAGGGGAGACCCAGTACTTC. This rearrangement joins TRBV5-1 to TRBJ2-5; 8 bases are shared with TRBD2. Germline V gene sequence: CDR1 SGHRS, CDR2 YFSETQ. The CDR3 length is 15 residues. Trimming took 4 bases from V and 5 from J; bases not matched to a gene: 10.

CDR3 residues: CASSPPGVYEQYF. CDR3 in DNA: TGTGCCAGCAGTCCCCCGGGAGTGTACGAGCAGTACTTC. This sequence joins TRBV6-5 and TRBJ2-7; D is possibly TRBD2 (6 bases). Germline CDR1 is MNHEY and CDR2 is SVGAGI. With 5 bases removed from V and 4 bases from J, the gap between germline ends came to 12 bases. The CDR3 covers 13 residues.

J is TRBJ1-3 and V is TRBV5-4, with a weak D call TRBD1 (6 bases). Trimming removed 4 bases at V and 0 bases at J, with 14 bases between. Per germline, CDR1 SGHNT and CDR2 YYREEE (reference sequence). This CDR3 contains 16 residues. As DNA, the CDR3 is TGTGCCAGCAGCGAACAGGGTGATCTCTCTGGAAACACCATATATTTT. Its protein product is CASSEQGDLSGNTIYF.

This clone was observed a handful of times. J is TRBJ2-5 and V is TRBV5-6; 9 bases fit TRBD1. The CDR3 is made up of 15 amino acids. The germline gives CDR1 SGHDT, CDR2 YYEEEE. The J segment lost 3 bases and the V segment lost 3 bases, leaving 6 bases of the junction unmatched. CDR3 amino acids: CASSSVGTGKETQYF. The DNA for the CDR3 is TGTGCCAGCAGCTCGGTCGGGACAGGGAAAGAGACCCAGTACTTC.

V gene TRBV29-1 combines with J gene TRBJ1-2; D remains ambiguous. The CDR3 length is 13 residues. The ends were cut back, 1 base at V and 8 bases at J, with 14 bases in the middle. Germline loops: CDR1 SQVTM, CDR2 ANQGSEA. CDR3 sequence (DNA): TGCAGCGTTGAAGTGGGAGAAGGAGTGGGCTACACCTTC. The encoded protein is CSVEVGEGVGYTF.

The chain has TRBV7-8 and TRBJ2-7, with 11 bases identical to TRBD1. Germline V gives CDR1 SGHVS, CDR2 FQNEAQ. The CDR3 consists of 14 residues. Trimming cost V 5 bases and J 5 bases; bases outside gene matches: 5. The CDR3: CASSRDRGSHEQYF. CDR3 DNA: TGTGCCAGCAGCCGGGACAGGGGGTCCCACGAGCAGTACTTC.

This chain connects TRBV4-1 to TRBJ2-5, with TRBD1 matching 9 bases. There are 15 residues in the CDR3. CDR1 MGHRA and CDR2 YSYEKL come from the germline V gene. Trimming removed 6 bases from V and 5 bases from J; junction bases left unmatched: 10. The CDR3 region has the DNA TGCGCCAGCAGTTTGAACAGGGGGCGTGTGGAGACCCAGTACTTC. Its translation: CASSLNRGRVETQYF.

The V and J genes are TRBV7-2 and TRBJ2-7, with a tentative D call TRBD2 (6 bases). The V end was cut by 5 bases, the J end by 2 bases, with 13 bases between. The germline V gene encodes CDR1 SGHTA and CDR2 FQGNSA. CDR3 size: 14 residues. DNA for the CDR3: TGTGCCAGCAGCCAAGGTGGAGGGGCCTACGAGCAGTACTTC. It specifies CASSQGGGAYEQYF.

The sample holds one count of this clone. The rearrangement joins TRBV7-8 to TRBJ2-1; D unresolved. The germline CDR1 and CDR2 sequences are SGHVS and FQNEAQ. The V gene lost 4 bases and the J gene lost 5 bases, with 9 bases spanning the gap. The CDR3 has 13 residues. CDR3 residues: CASSWALNNEQFF. CDR3 DNA sequence: TGTGCCAGCAGCTGGGCGCTAAACAATGAGCAGTTCTTC.

The V call is TRBV28, the J call TRBJ2-5; D possibly corresponds to TRBD1 (6 bases). This CDR3 spans 17 amino acids. The V end lost 7 bases, the J end lost 5 bases, and 26 bases lay between the germline ends. Germline V gene lookup returns CDR1 MDHEN and CDR2 SYDVKM. CDR3 bases: TGTGCCAGCAATGGGAGAGTTGGACAGATTTTAGGGGAGACCCAGTACTTC. Amino acids: CASNGRVGQILGETQYF.

The genes are TRBV5-1 and TRBJ2-2, with 9 positions matching TRBD1. The CDR3 is 16 amino acids. The junction had 8 bases not matched to a gene; V was cut back by 4 bases and J by 4 bases. Germline V gene lookup returns CDR1 SGHRS and CDR2 YFSETQ. The CDR3 loop is CASSPRDRASTGELFF. The CDR3 DNA reads TGCGCCAGCAGCCCGAGGGACAGGGCGAGCACCGGGGAGCTGTTTTTT.

The rearrangement uses TRBV2 and TRBJ1-2; D unclear. In germline, CDR1 is SNHLY, CDR2 FYNNEI. With 7 bases removed from V and 1 base from J, the gap between germline ends came to 4 bases. This CDR3 comprises 11 residues. CDR3 sequence reads: CASIRNYGYTF. DNA for the CDR3: TGTGCCAGCATTCGTAACTATGGCTACACCTTC. Full variable domain (remainder filled in from reference TRBV2 and TRBJ1-2): EPEVTQTPSHQVTQMGQEVILRCVPISNHLYFYWYRQILGQKVEFLVSFYNNEISEKSEIFDDQFSVERPDGSNFTLKIRSTKLEDSAMYFCASIRNYGYTFGSGTRLTVV.